This T cell receptor (beta chain) derives from a study of blood T cells in healthy people across ages. Sample-barcoded 5' priming and a J-beta primer mix drove a second PCR of roughly 6 to 12 cycles. A single record per CDR3 protein comes from TCRdb applying MiXCR to the 5' RACE reads. The repertoire holds hundreds of thousands of distinct CDR3 sequences, with just over 55% as singletons. The CDR3 is made up of 14 amino acids. Trimming stripped 7 bases from V and 0 bases from J, with 13 bases between. From germline, CDR1 is SGHTA and CDR2 FQGNSA. The chain carries TRBV7-2 and TRBJ2-7, with unresolved D. The receptor was derived from a man aged 35-49 years in good health. The sample comprised blood. CDR3 residues: CASTTETSSYEQYF. Here the CDR3 DNA reads TGTGCCAGCACCACCGAAACAAGCTCCTACGAGCAGTACTTC.